This TCR beta chain derives from a study of cytomegalovirus exposure and HLA in healthy donors. Healthy people donating bone marrow made up the donors. Primers for the PCR totalled 60 Vbeta and 13 Jbeta. Produced via immunoSEQ multiplex PCR; TCRdb's table is partial and in-frame only. The data show about 150,000 clones, around 85% seen once. Germline lookup yields CDR1 MNHEY and CDR2 SVGAGI. Trimming took 10 bases from V and 3 from J, leaving 16 bases between them. CDR3 size: 13 residues. Source material: PBMCs. This chain links TRBV6-5 with TRBJ2-7; possible D gene TRBD1, 5 bases. This sequence was found in a boy aged 2 to 10 in good health and CMV-seronegative. CDR3 nucleotides: TGTGCCACCAGCCTTGGGGCAGGCTACGAGCAGTACGTC. Its protein product is CATSLGAGYEQYV.